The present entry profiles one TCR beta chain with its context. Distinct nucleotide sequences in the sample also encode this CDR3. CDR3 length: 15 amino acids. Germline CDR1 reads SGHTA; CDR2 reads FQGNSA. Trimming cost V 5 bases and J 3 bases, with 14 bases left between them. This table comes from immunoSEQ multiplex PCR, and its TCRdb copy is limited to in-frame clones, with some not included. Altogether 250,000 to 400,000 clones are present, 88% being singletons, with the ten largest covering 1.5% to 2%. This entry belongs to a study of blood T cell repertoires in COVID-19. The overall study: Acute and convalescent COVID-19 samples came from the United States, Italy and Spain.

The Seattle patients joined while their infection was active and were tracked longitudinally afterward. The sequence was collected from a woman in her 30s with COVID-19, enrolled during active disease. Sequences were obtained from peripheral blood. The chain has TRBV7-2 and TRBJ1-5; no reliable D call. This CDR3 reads CASSPTRGSNQPQHF. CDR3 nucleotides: TGTGCCAGCAGCCCCACCCGGGGTTCCAATCAGCCCCAGCATTTT.